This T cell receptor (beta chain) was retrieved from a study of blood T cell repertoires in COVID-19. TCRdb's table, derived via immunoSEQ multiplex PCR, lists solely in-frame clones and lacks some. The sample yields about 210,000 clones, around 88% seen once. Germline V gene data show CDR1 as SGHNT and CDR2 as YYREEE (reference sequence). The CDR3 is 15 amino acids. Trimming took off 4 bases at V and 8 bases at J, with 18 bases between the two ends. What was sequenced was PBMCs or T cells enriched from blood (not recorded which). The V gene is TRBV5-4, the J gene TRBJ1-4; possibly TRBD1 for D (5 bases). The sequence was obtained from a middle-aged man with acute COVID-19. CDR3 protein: CASSPTQGKGEKLFF. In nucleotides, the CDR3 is TGTGCCAGCAGCCCAACCCAGGGTAAAGGAGAAAAACTGTTTTTT. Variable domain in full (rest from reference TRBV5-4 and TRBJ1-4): ETGVTQSPTHLIKTRGQQVTLRCSSQSGHNTVSWYQQALGQGPQFIFQYYREEENGRGNFPPRFSGLQFPNYSSELNVNALELDDSALYLCASSPTQGKGEKLFFGSGTQLSVL.